The 21 T cell receptor beta chains listed next were all sequenced from one sample in a study of early T cells in non-severe SARS-CoV-2 infection. MiXCR, applied by TCRdb to the 5' RACE reads, yields one record per CDR3 protein. There are tens of thousands of distinct CDR3 sequences in the sample; 5% to 7.5% occur only once, and roughly 6% lies in the top ten. The sequenced sample was whole blood, obtained at baseline. The receptors stem from an adult who was a healthcare worker with PCR-confirmed SARS-CoV-2 infection or an uninfected control (not recorded which).

This clonotype was counted at least ten times. V usage is TRBV20-1 and J usage is TRBJ2-1; TRBD2 aligns across 13 bases. This CDR3 contains 18 residues. J lost 2 bases, V lost 1 base, and 8 bases had no gene match. Per the germline V gene, CDR1 is DFQATT and CDR2 is SNEGSKA (reference sequence). The CDR3 bases are TGCAGTGCTAGAGGCGGGGGACTAGCGGGGACAACCTACAATGAGCAGTTCTTC. Residues: CSARGGGLAGTTYNEQFF.

This clonotype was seen ten or more times. The CDR3 region has the DNA TGCAGCGCCCAGACAGGGTTGGTTGCAACTAATGAAAAACTGTTTTTT. Translated: CSAQTGLVATNEKLFF. The chain combines TRBV29-1 with TRBJ1-4, with 7 nucleotides matching TRBD1. Trimming cost V 7 bases and J 0 bases; bases outside gene matches: 11. CDR1 and CDR2 (germline): SQVTM, ANQGSEA. This CDR3 region has 16 residues.

This clonotype was seen at least ten times. V gene TRBV12-3 or TRBV12-4 combines with J gene TRBJ1-1, with a possible D match to TRBD1 (5 bases). The CDR3 is 15 residues long. Trimming removed 3 bases from V and 2 bases from J, with 13 bases in between. As DNA, the CDR3 is TGTGCCAGCAGTTTGGTTGGAGGGGAAAACACTGAAGCTTTCTTT. Amino acids: CASSLVGGENTEAFF.

This clonotype was found a few times. This chain connects TRBV7-6 to TRBJ2-3, with no clear D. This CDR3 comprises 13 residues. Trimming shortened V by 2 bases and J by 2 bases, and 5 bases separated the two germline ends. The germline V gene has CDR1 SGHVS and CDR2 FNYEAQ. CDR3 nucleotide sequence: TGTGCCAGCAGCTTATGGCCCACAGATACGCAGTATTTT. Its protein is CASSLWPTDTQYF.

This clonotype was seen repeatedly, ten times or more. The V gene is TRBV9, the J gene TRBJ1-2; 10 positions agree with TRBD1. CDR1 is SGDLS and CDR2 is YYNGEE in the germline V gene. The CDR3 runs to 13 residues. J was trimmed by 6 bases and V by 10 bases; bases with no gene match: 9. CDR3 bases: TGTGCCTCCGATCGGGGACAGGGGAATGGCTACACCTTC. Translation gives CASDRGQGNGYTF.

There are many counts of this clonotype. The V call is TRBV5-1, the J call TRBJ2-3, with D uncertain. CDR3 length: 14 residues. The ends were cut back, 1 base at V and 1 base at J, with 7 bases in the middle. Looked up from germline, CDR1 is SGHRS and CDR2 is YFSETQ. The CDR3 DNA follows: TGCGCCAGCAGCTTGCCTGGGGGCACAGATACGCAGTATTTT. Its translation is CASSLPGGTDTQYF.

This clonotype was counted at least ten times. The J gene is TRBJ2-7, the V gene TRBV3-1; possible D gene TRBD1, 5 bases. The V gene lost 4 bases and the J gene lost 1 base, with 11 bases spanning the gap. The CDR3 is 14 amino acids. Germline V CDR1 and CDR2: LGHDT, YNNKEL (reference sequence). The CDR3 spells CASSRKGVSYEQYF. The CDR3 nucleotides read TGTGCCAGCAGCCGCAAAGGGGTGTCCTACGAGCAGTACTTC.

This clonotype was observed at least ten times. The chain employs TRBV9 and TRBJ2-2; no reliable D call. V shed 4 bases and J shed 2 bases, with 6 bases lying between them. This CDR3 comprises 13 residues. Germline V gives CDR1 SGDLS, CDR2 YYNGEE. CDR3 sequence (DNA): TGTGCCAGCAGCCCGACTAACACCGGGGAGCTGTTTTTT. It specifies CASSPTNTGELFF.

This chain connects TRBV7-8 to TRBJ1-4; 12 positions match TRBD1. Per the germline V gene, CDR1 is SGHVS and CDR2 is FQNEAQ. The CDR3 runs 16 residues. J was trimmed by 7 bases and V by 10 bases; bases with no gene match: 13. Written as DNA, the CDR3 is TGTGCCACCTCCGGGACAGGGGGCGCGGGGCGTGAAAAACTGTTTTTT. It specifies CATSGTGGAGREKLFF.

This clonotype was counted many times. V gene TRBV7-9 combines with J gene TRBJ2-5; the D gene could be TRBD1 or TRBD2 (6 bases each). V dropped 5 bases and J dropped 3 bases, with 19 bases sitting between them. The CDR3 consists of 16 residues. From germline, CDR1 is SEHNR and CDR2 FQNEAQ (reference sequence). The CDR3 sequence: CASSPRRRGAEETQYF. As DNA, the CDR3 is TGTGCCAGCAGCCCCCGGAGGAGGGGGGCAGAAGAGACCCAGTACTTC.

This clonotype was counted many times. The rearrangement links TRBV6-6 to TRBJ2-2; D gene ambiguous. The CDR3 is made up of 11 amino acids. V lost 3 bases and J lost 6, with 2 bases in between. Germline V gene lookup returns CDR1 MNHNY and CDR2 SVGAGI (reference sequence). CDR3 in amino acids: CASSYAGELFF. As DNA, the CDR3 is TGTGCCAGCAGTTATGCCGGGGAGCTGTTTTTT.

The DNA for the CDR3 is TGTGCCAGCAGTTACGGCAACTCCTACGAGCAGTACTTC. Translated, it gives CASSYGNSYEQYF. V usage is TRBV6-5 and J usage is TRBJ2-7; the D is unclear. V lost 2 bases and J lost 0, with 5 bases in between. The CDR3 sequence is 13 residues long. CDR1 MNHEY and CDR2 SVGAGI come from the germline V gene.

Concerning this clonotype: One end of the junction is discordant with germline, which a read error may explain. This chain links TRBV7-7 with TRBJ2-2; D gene ambiguous. CDR1 and CDR2 from the germline V gene are SSHAT and FNYEAQ (reference sequence). The CDR3 has 13 amino acids. The CDR3 DNA reads as TGTGCTAGCAGTCTAAAGCATAGCGGGGAGCTGTTTTTT. Its protein is CASSLKHSGELFF.

This clonotype was observed a handful of times. The genes are TRBV27 and TRBJ1-5; 7 bases fit TRBD1. CDR3 length: 22 amino acids. V was pared by 5 bases and J by 0 bases, with 25 bases of the junction left unmatched. Per the germline V gene, CDR1 is MNHEY and CDR2 is SMNVEV (reference sequence). As DNA, the CDR3 is TGTGCCAGCAGTCTCCTGGCCCCGAGTTTAGGGACAGTCCTCTTTAGCAATCAGCCCCAGCATTTT. Its translation is CASSLLAPSLGTVLFSNQPQHF.

This clonotype has at least ten counts. The rearrangement links TRBV6-2 or TRBV6-3 to TRBJ2-5, with TRBD2 identical over 7 bases. The CDR3 is 16 amino acids. Germline V gene data show CDR1 as MNHEY and CDR2 as SVGEGT. V shed 7 bases, J shed 4 bases, and the junction held 15 bases outside the gene matches. The DNA for the CDR3 is TGTGCCAGCACCCCTACTTGGCCCGGGGGGTCAGAGACCCAGTACTTC. It encodes CASTPTWPGGSETQYF.

This clonotype was picked up many times. The genes are TRBV28 and TRBJ2-4; 8 bases align to TRBD1. This CDR3 has 12 amino acids. Trimming took 6 bases from V and 13 from J; bases not matched to a gene: 8. CDR1 is MDHEN and CDR2 is SYDVKM in the germline V gene. CDR3 region: CASSLIRTGQYF. DNA of the CDR3: TGTGCCAGCAGCCTAATTCGGACAGGGCAGTACTTC.

The chain carries TRBV2 and TRBJ1-4, with no clear D. The length of the CDR3 is 11 residues. Germline V gives CDR1 SNHLY, CDR2 FYNNEI. Trimming removed 7 bases at V and 7 bases at J, with 7 bases between. The DNA of the CDR3 is TGTGCCAGCACCATTGCTGAAAAACTGTTTTTT. It translates to CASTIAEKLFF.

The chain has TRBV5-1 and TRBJ2-7, with D maybe TRBD1 (6 bases). Looked up from germline, CDR1 is SGHRS and CDR2 is YFSETQ. The CDR3 length is 13 residues. Trimming shortened V by 7 bases and J by 3 bases, and 14 bases separated the two germline ends. CDR3 region: CASSYGQFYEQYF. The DNA of the CDR3 is TGCGCCAGCTCCTATGGACAGTTCTACGAGCAGTACTTC.

There are many counts of this clonotype. The CDR3 region is CASSALAGGQDTQYF. The CDR3 DNA reads as TGTGCCAGCTCAGCTCTGGCGGGGGGCCAAGATACGCAGTATTTT. The chain employs TRBV18 and TRBJ2-3; 8 bases agree with TRBD2. This CDR3 is built from 15 residues. The J segment lost 5 bases and the V segment lost 5 bases, leaving 9 bases of the junction unmatched. CDR1 KGHSH and CDR2 LQKENI come from the germline V gene.

In its sample, this clonotype was seen a few times. The chain employs TRBV7-6 and TRBJ2-3, with 8 nucleotides matching TRBD2. J lost 6 bases, V lost 3 bases, and 17 bases had no gene match. The CDR3 contains 18 residues. Looked up from germline, CDR1 is SGHVS and CDR2 is FNYEAQ. CDR3: CASSLDRGGTHSVDTQYF. The CDR3 DNA follows: TGTGCCAGCAGCTTGGATCGCGGGGGGACCCACTCGGTGGATACGCAGTATTTT.

The CDR3 spells CASSLAGGPDEQFF. The CDR3 nucleotides read TGTGCCAGCAGCTTAGCCGGGGGGCCTGATGAGCAGTTCTTC. The V gene is TRBV7-9, the J gene TRBJ2-1, with a tentative D call TRBD2 (7 bases). Trimming pared 0 bases from V and 8 bases from J, leaving 11 bases between. CDR1 and CDR2 from the germline V gene are SEHNR and FQNEAQ (reference sequence). This CDR3 region has 14 residues.